These 30 T cell receptor beta chains came from one sample sequenced in a study of blood T cells in healthy people across ages. Together with a sample-barcoded 5' primer, a J-beta primer mix was included in a second PCR lasting about 7 to 12 cycles. MiXCR, run by TCRdb on the 5' RACE reads, gives a single entry per CDR3 protein. The sample holds a few hundred thousand distinct CDR3 sequences, roughly 26% seen once. Sample: blood. These receptors all stem from a woman in her 70s in good health.

This clonotype was picked up many times. The chain carries TRBV11-2 and TRBJ1-1; D possibly corresponds to TRBD1 (5 bases). In germline, CDR1 is SGHAT, CDR2 FQNNGV. The CDR3 consists of 15 residues. V was clipped by 7 bases and J by 3 bases, with 18 bases between them. This CDR3 is CASTVGARRHTEAFF. CDR3 sequence (DNA): TGTGCCAGCACCGTAGGGGCCAGAAGACACACTGAAGCTTTCTTT.

This clonotype was detected a few times. V is TRBV12-3 or TRBV12-4 and J is TRBJ2-2, with D uncertain. CDR3 length: 13 residues. Trimming took off 7 bases at V and 6 bases at J, with 12 bases between the two ends. DNA for the CDR3: TGTGCCAGCACTCTGACCTCCCCCGGGGAGCTGTTTTTT. As protein: CASTLTSPGELFF.

Notes on this clonotype: One junction end disagrees with the germline gene, perhaps due to a read error. This sequence joins TRBV7-9 and TRBJ2-5; TRBD2 matches at 11 bases. Near its end, the DNA agrees better with TRBJ2-1, so the J call may be wrong. There are 18 residues in the CDR3. In germline, CDR1 is SEHNR, CDR2 FQNEAQ (reference sequence). The CDR3 bases are TGTGCCAGCAGCTCCTCCGATATAACTAGCGGGAGATACAACGAGCAGTTCTTC. Amino acids: CASSSSDITSGRYNEQFF.

Comments on this clonotype: The junction departs from germline at one end; a sequencing error may be responsible. This sequence joins TRBV2 and TRBJ2-5; the D gene is possibly TRBD2 (5 bases). Germline lookup yields CDR1 SNHLY and CDR2 FYNNEI. The length of the CDR3 is 13 residues. The CDR3 nucleotides read TGTGACAGCGGAGTATCTACGGAAGGGACCCAGTACTTC. It is translated as CDSGVSTEGTQYF.

V usage is TRBV18 and J usage is TRBJ2-1, with D possibly called TRBD1 or TRBD2 (6 bases each). The end of the DNA fits TRBJ2-7 better, so the J call may be wrong. CDR1 is KGHSH and CDR2 is LQKENI in the germline V gene. The CDR3 extends over 16 amino acids. The CDR3 spells CASSPPLGQGTREQYF. The CDR3 region has the DNA TGTGCCAGCTCACCACCTCTTGGGCAGGGGACTCGGGAGCAGTACTTC.

In DNA, the CDR3 is TGTGCCAGCAGTTTAGAGGGGAATGGGGAGACCCAGTACTTC. As protein: CASSLEGNGETQYF. The rearrangement uses TRBV28 and TRBJ2-5; D could derive from TRBD1 or TRBD2 (5 bases each). This CDR3 comprises 14 residues. Germline V gene lookup returns CDR1 MDHEN and CDR2 SYDVKM. V shed 2 bases and J shed 5 bases, with 12 bases lying between them.

The chain carries TRBV18 and TRBJ1-2; possibly TRBD1 for D (5 bases). This CDR3 comprises 16 residues. CDR1 is KGHSH, CDR2 LQKENI, per germline. V was trimmed by 3 bases and J by 0 bases, leaving 14 bases between them. CDR3 DNA: TGTGCCAGCTCACCGGGGCCGAAGTTAGCTAACTATGGCTACACCTTC. Translated, it gives CASSPGPKLANYGYTF.

V is TRBV6-1 and J is TRBJ1-2, with no clear D. Germline V CDR1 and CDR2: MNHNS, SASEGT. The CDR3 consists of 13 residues. V lost 7 bases, J lost 3 bases, and 12 bases lay in between. CDR3 bases: TGTGCCAGCACCCAATTAATAGACTATGGCTACACCTTC. Encoded protein: CASTQLIDYGYTF.

There are a few counts of this clonotype. The rearrangement uses TRBV3-1 and TRBJ2-5; the D call may be TRBD1 or TRBD2 (5 bases each). There are 15 residues in the CDR3. Per germline, CDR1 LGHDT and CDR2 YNNKEL (reference sequence). V was clipped by 2 bases and J by 2 bases, with 12 bases between them. The CDR3, as DNA: TGTGCCAGCAGCCAATCGGGACGGGGACAAGAGACCCAGTACTTC. Its protein product is CASSQSGRGQETQYF.

This chain uses TRBV20-1 with TRBJ2-7; TRBD1 agrees at 8 bases. J lost 1 base, V lost 3 bases, and 8 bases had no gene match. Germline V lookup: CDR1 DFQATT, CDR2 SNEGSKA (reference sequence). CDR3 length equals 15 residues. The CDR3: CSASRPRTGSYEQYF. The CDR3 DNA sequence: TGCAGTGCTAGTCGTCCCAGGACAGGGTCCTACGAGCAGTACTTC.

This clonotype has a count of ten or more. This chain uses TRBV25-1 with TRBJ2-2; TRBD1 is a possible D gene (5 bases). The CDR3 has 17 residues. Germline V gene lookup returns CDR1 MGHDK and CDR2 SYGVNS. Between the trimmed V and J ends, which lost 3 bases and 0 bases, there was a span of 14 bases. CDR3 sequence: CASSETAIYANTGELFF. The CDR3 coding sequence is TGTGCCAGCAGTGAGACAGCCATTTATGCGAACACCGGGGAGCTGTTTTTT. The full variable domain, with the rest looked up from reference TRBV25-1 and TRBJ2-2, is EADIYQTPRYLVIGTGKKITLECSQTMGHDKMYWYQQDPGMELHLIHYSYGVNSTEKGDLSSESTVSRIRTEHFPLTLESARPSHTSQYLCASSETAIYANTGELFFGEGSRLTVL.

This clonotype was observed a few times. The chain couples TRBV11-2 to TRBJ2-6; the D gene could be TRBD1 or TRBD2 (5 bases each). Trimming took 6 bases from V and 0 from J, leaving 27 bases between them. CDR3 length: 21 residues. Germline V gives CDR1 SGHAT, CDR2 FQNNGV. This CDR3 reads CASSKIPPGRQSSSGANVLTF. The CDR3 region has the DNA TGTGCCAGCAGTAAAATCCCGCCGGGACGGCAGAGCAGCTCTGGGGCCAACGTCCTGACTTTC.

The gene calls are TRBV14 and TRBJ2-7; D could derive from TRBD1 or TRBD2 (5 bases each). Germline V gene data show CDR1 as SGHDN and CDR2 as FVKESK. The CDR3 contains 15 residues. Trimming stripped 0 bases from V and 8 bases from J, with 17 bases between. The CDR3 protein is CASSQDSGTRRQQYF. The CDR3 bases are TGTGCCAGCAGCCAAGATTCAGGGACCCGCCGCCAGCAGTACTTC.

This clonotype was seen only a few times. The rearrangement uses TRBV4-3 and TRBJ1-4; D uncertain. Between the trimmed V and J ends, which lost 0 bases and 2 bases, there was a span of 10 bases. Germline assignment: CDR1 LGHNA and CDR2 YSLEER. The CDR3 length is 16 residues. The CDR3 sequence is CASSQEAGYTNEKLFF. The CDR3 coding sequence is TGCGCCAGCAGCCAAGAGGCGGGTTATACTAATGAAAAACTGTTTTTT.

This clonotype was counted between two and nine times. The genes are TRBV5-1 and TRBJ2-5, with no clear D. Trimming took off 4 bases at V and 5 bases at J, with 9 bases between the two ends. Per the germline V gene, CDR1 is SGHRS and CDR2 is YFSETQ. The CDR3 is 12 amino acids. CDR3 nucleotide sequence: TGCGCCAGCAGCCCCGAAGGGGAGACCCAGTACTTC. This encodes CASSPEGETQYF.

Notes on this clonotype: This may arise from a read error, as a much more abundant clone is one base away. The rearrangement joins TRBV10-3 to TRBJ1-1; D remains ambiguous. Per germline, CDR1 ENHRY and CDR2 SYGVKD. CDR3 length equals 13 residues. V lost 8 bases and J 4 bases, leaving 14 bases between the germline ends. This CDR3 reads CAISVTAGTEAFF. For the CDR3, the DNA is TGTGCCATCTCGGTTACAGCCGGCACTGAAGCTTTCTTT.

This clonotype was detected many times. J is TRBJ2-5 and V is TRBV12-3 or TRBV12-4; D may be TRBD2 (5 bases). Trimming took 5 bases from V and 4 from J, leaving 8 bases between them. The CDR3 runs 12 residues. The CDR3 nucleotides are TGTGCCAGCAGTAGTCGGGGAGAGACCCAGTACTTC. Translating it yields CASSSRGETQYF.

This clonotype showed up just once. The rearrangement joins TRBV29-1 to TRBJ1-2; TRBD1 matches 7 bases. Germline V gives CDR1 SQVTM, CDR2 ANQGSEA. V lost 4 bases to trimming and J lost 7 bases; unmatched junction nucleotides: 12. This CDR3 region has 14 residues. The CDR3 here is CSVGDRQGFGGYTF. The CDR3 DNA reads TGCAGCGTTGGAGACCGACAGGGTTTCGGTGGCTACACCTTC.

This clonotype was recorded a few times. The gene calls are TRBV12-3 or TRBV12-4 and TRBJ2-1; D is tentatively TRBD1 or TRBD2 (5 bases each). The V and J ends lost 5 bases and 0 bases respectively, with 14 bases between them. CDR3 length equals 16 residues. CDR3 nucleotide sequence: TGTGCCAGCAGTCCTGGGGGACGGAGCTCCTACAATGAGCAGTTCTTC. The encoded protein is CASSPGGRSSYNEQFF.

This clonotype was seen a few times. V and J are TRBV29-1 and TRBJ2-7, with D hard to call. V dropped 5 bases and J dropped 4 bases, with 12 bases sitting between them. The V gene's germline CDR1 is SQVTM and CDR2 ANQGSEA. CDR3 size: 12 residues. The CDR3: CSVTVGEYEQYF. The DNA of the CDR3 is TGCAGCGTTACAGTTGGAGAATACGAGCAGTACTTC.

This clonotype was counted only a few times. The V call is TRBV18, the J call TRBJ2-1; no clear D. The germline gives CDR1 KGHSH, CDR2 LQKENI. The CDR3 has 13 residues. V was trimmed by 2 bases and J by 9 bases, leaving 11 bases between them. The CDR3 sequence is CASSPSTQAEQFF. CDR3 bases: TGTGCCAGCTCACCATCGACCCAGGCTGAGCAGTTCTTC.

This clonotype has only a few counts. In DNA, the CDR3 is TGCAGCCTACAAACAGGGGGCGATCTAATCCATGAGCAGTTCTTC. Its translation: CSLQTGGDLIHEQFF. V is TRBV20-1 and J is TRBJ2-7, with 9 positions matching TRBD1. The DNA end favors TRBJ2-1, so the J call may be wrong. This CDR3 is 15 amino acids long. Germline V CDR1 and CDR2: DFQATT, SNEGSKA (reference sequence).

There are a few counts of this clonotype. CDR3: CASRIRQDAEAFF. The CDR3 nucleotides read TGTGCCAGCAGGATACGGCAGGACGCTGAAGCTTTCTTT. J is TRBJ1-1 and V is TRBV6-6, with unresolved D. This CDR3 is built from 13 residues. Germline V lookup: CDR1 MNHNY, CDR2 SVGAGI (reference sequence). Trimming pared 6 bases from V and 6 bases from J, leaving 14 bases between.

The V and J genes are TRBV6-5 and TRBJ2-5, with a possible D match to TRBD2 (6 bases). The J call could be wrong; TRBJ2-1 is a better fit for the DNA end. Germline CDR1 and CDR2: MNHEY and SVGAGI. CDR3 length: 16 amino acids. Here the CDR3 reads CASSYSTSPYYNEQFF. CDR3 coding DNA: TGTGCCAGCAGTTACTCCACTAGCCCATATTACAATGAGCAGTTCTTC.

This clonotype was counted a few times. The rearrangement uses TRBV29-1 and TRBJ1-4, with a weak D call TRBD1 (6 bases). From germline, CDR1 is SQVTM and CDR2 ANQGSEA. Trimming cost V 3 bases and J 8 bases, with 13 bases left between them. The CDR3 runs 13 residues. In DNA, the CDR3 is TGCAGCGTTGATGTTACCGGGGGCGAAAAACTGTTTTTT. This codes for CSVDVTGGEKLFF.

This clonotype has a handful of counts. The V and J genes are TRBV6-2 or TRBV6-3 and TRBJ2-3; D perhaps matches TRBD2 (5 bases). The CDR3 sequence is 10 residues long. Trimming left V 11 bases short and J 11 bases short, with 14 bases between. Germline CDR1 reads MNHEY; CDR2 reads SVGEGT. DNA of the CDR3: TGTGCCGGCGGGCAGCCACTGCAGTATTTT. Its protein product is CAGGQPLQYF.

In this sample, this clonotype turned up many times. The chain is built from TRBV5-1 and TRBJ2-3; 7 bases align to TRBD1. The V gene end was trimmed by 4 bases and the J gene end by 3 bases; junction bases not matched to a gene: 11. CDR3 length: 16 amino acids. Per germline, CDR1 SGHRS and CDR2 YFSETQ. The CDR3 DNA is TGCGCCAGCAGCCGCCAGACAGGGTTAGGTACAGATACGCAGTATTTT. Translated: CASSRQTGLGTDTQYF.

This clonotype was observed a few times. The rearrangement joins TRBV11-2 to TRBJ2-5, with 13 bases matching TRBD2. V lost 0 bases to trimming and J lost 7 bases; unmatched junction nucleotides: 11. CDR1 is SGHAT, CDR2 FQNNGV, per germline. The CDR3 runs 18 residues. DNA of the CDR3: TGTGCCAGCAGCTTAGATCAGCGGACTAGCGGGAGATCGGGGACCCAGTACTTC. It codes for CASSLDQRTSGRSGTQYF.

This chain links TRBV18 with TRBJ2-5, with TRBD1 matching 8 bases. The CDR3 has 14 residues. The J segment lost 7 bases and the V segment lost 3 bases, leaving 7 bases of the junction unmatched. CDR1 and CDR2 (germline): KGHSH, LQKENI. The CDR3 sequence is CASSPYRDRSTQYF. Written as DNA, the CDR3 is TGTGCCAGCTCACCTTACAGGGACAGGTCGACCCAGTACTTC.

This clonotype has a handful of counts. The chain links TRBV15 to TRBJ2-7, with D perhaps given as TRBD1 or TRBD2 (5 bases each). Germline values: CDR1 LNHNV, CDR2 YYDKDF (reference sequence). The length of the CDR3 is 17 residues. V was cut by 0 bases and J by 4 bases, with 19 bases left in between. CDR3 amino acids: CATSRDWSTRGRYEQYF. CDR3 in DNA: TGTGCCACCAGCAGAGATTGGTCTACGAGGGGAAGATACGAGCAGTACTTC.